The 7 T cell receptor beta chains listed next were all sequenced from one sample in a study of tissue T cells after allogeneic stem cell transplantation. Assay used: immunoSEQ multiplex PCR; TCRdb lists only in-frame clones, some missing. The sample has 5,500 to 6,000 clones, 45% seen once. Time point specified: mouse harvest day 14 after allogeneic transplant. Tail vein injection delivered 10^7 T-cell-depleted bone marrow cells and 10^6 splenic CD5+ T cells. Sequenced sample: gut tissue. The receptors stem from a female BALB/c mouse given C57BL/6 T cells with graft-versus-host disease after an allogeneic hematopoietic cell transplant.

Points on this clone: The gene names here belong to mouse. With the read ending 1 residue before the CDR3 end, the germline J gene is used to fill in that end. J is TRBJ1-2 and V is TRBV26; D ambiguous. The CDR3 runs 14 residues. Germline V gives CDR1 KGHPV, CDR2 FQNQEV (reference sequence). The germline V and J ends were trimmed by 2 bases and 0 bases, with 7 bases remaining between them. CDR3 DNA (partial): TGTGCCAGCAGTCTGGTCGCAGCAAACTCCGACTACACC. This codes for CASSLVAANSDYT. The CDR3 reads in full as CASSLVAANSDYTF.

This clone is deemed medium-sized. Germline and genes here are mouse. The sequence runs out 1 residue before the end of the CDR3; the remainder is reconstructed from the germline J gene. The gene calls are TRBV19 and TRBJ1-6; 7 nucleotides agree with TRBD1. TRBJ1-6 is an ORF; its function is uncertain. With 4 bases clipped from V and 7 bases from J, the junction kept 5 bases outside the gene matches. The germline V gene has CDR1 FNHDT and CDR2 SITEND (reference sequence). The CDR3 covers 14 residues. The CDR3 bases that were read are TGTGCCAGCAGTGAGGGGGCGCGAAATTCGCCCCTCTAC. This encodes CASSEGARNSPLY. The complete CDR3 sequence is CASSEGARNSPLYF.

This clone was picked up a small number of times. The listed genes are named as in mouse. The CDR3 end is not reached by the read, which stops 1 residue before it; the germline J gene fills it in. The gene calls are TRBV23 and TRBJ2-7; the table's D call, TRBD2, has no DNA check behind it. The CDR3 sequence is 13 residues long. In germline, CDR1 is KGHTA, CDR2 FQNQQP. CDR3 region: CSSSQSLGDEQYF. Partial CDR3 DNA: TGCTCCAGCAGTCAATCTCTGGGGGATGAACAGTAC.

This clone was picked up a small number of times. Gene names and germline match the mouse. The observed sequence ends 1 residue before the CDR3 terminus, with the missing tail filled in from the germline J gene. This chain uses TRBV26 with TRBJ1-4; D is possibly TRBD1 (5 bases). Germline loops: CDR1 KGHPV, CDR2 FQNQEV (reference sequence). This CDR3 spans 13 amino acids. V lost 4 bases and J lost 7, with 10 bases in between. CDR3 bases read: TGTGCCAGCAGTCCCCGGCAGGGCGAAAGATTATTT. The encoded protein is CASSPRQGERLF. The CDR3, in full, reads CASSPRQGERLFF.

About this clone itself: These gene names are mouse names. This chain's CDR3 is CASSRQGGTGQLYF. CDR3 DNA (partial): TGTGCCAGCAGTCGACAGGGGGGCACCGGGCAGCTCTAC. The chain has TRBV26 and TRBJ2-2; the match to TRBD1 covers 9 bases. The read is 1 residue too short to cover the CDR3 end, so that end is filled in from the germline J gene. The junction had 1 base not matched to a gene; V was cut back by 4 bases and J by 4 bases. This CDR3 spans 14 amino acids. Germline CDR1 and CDR2: KGHPV and FQNQEV (reference sequence).

This clone was counted only a few times. Gene and germline names: mouse. The sequence runs out 1 residue before the end of the CDR3; the remainder is reconstructed from the germline J gene. The chain joins TRBV2 to TRBJ1-5; 9 bases line up with TRBD1. Germline-derived CDR1 and CDR2 are LGHNA and YSYQKL. Trimming took 8 bases from V and 5 from J; bases not matched to a gene: 4. The CDR3 runs 13 residues. The DNA read from the CDR3 is TGTGCCAGCGCCCGGGACAGGGACCAGGCTCCGCTT. Encoded protein: CASARDRDQAPL. The entire CDR3 is CASARDRDQAPLF. Combining the CDR3 with reference TRBV2 and TRBJ1-5 gives the whole variable domain DPKIIQKPKYLVAVTGSEKILICEQYLGHNAMYWYRQSAKKPLEFMFSYSYQKLMDNQTASSRFQPQSSKKNHLDLQITALKPDDSATYFCASARDRDQAPLFGEGTRLSVL.

The table lists this clone with a few counts. Germline and genes: mouse. The CDR3 goes on 1 residue after the read ends, and that part is filled in from the germline J gene. The chain uses TRBV13-1 and TRBJ1-3; a weak D match, TRBD1 (5 bases). V lost 7 bases to trimming and J lost 3 bases, with 14 bases between them. The germline CDR1 and CDR2 sequences are NSHNY and SYGAGN. The CDR3 loop spans 14 amino acids. CDR3 DNA, as far as it was read: TGTGCCAGCGGTTCGGGAGGGGATGGAAATACGCTCTAT. Translation gives CASGSGGDGNTLY. The whole CDR3 is CASGSGGDGNTLYF.